Listed below are T cell receptor beta chains from one sample, sequenced in a study of blood T cell repertoires in COVID-19. Libraries were prepared by immunoSEQ multiplex PCR; TCRdb keeps only in-frame clonotypes and omits some of them. This sample yields almost 70,000 clones, of which almost 80% are seen a single time; 15% to 20% belongs to the top ten. Sequenced material: peripheral blood. These receptors originate from a man aged 55 to 69 with acute or convalescent COVID-19. Both conserved end residues are part of each CDR3. Each record gives: clone size, J gene, V gene, D gene, CDR3 DNA, CDR3 protein. A D gene is named only where the DNA matches it firmly. Where a row states a size, it is once, few, many or the class of an expanded clone; other rows omit it.

size: -; J: TRBJ1-2; V: TRBV5-6; D: -; DNA: TGTGCCAGCAGCTTGGAAGGGACTCCTCCCGGCTACACCTTC; CDR3: CASSLEGTPPGYTF
size: -; J: TRBJ1-1; V: TRBV2; D: -; DNA: TGTGCCAGCACTAAGGGGCCGAACACTGAAGCTTTCTTT; CDR3: CASTKGPNTEAFF
size: -; J: TRBJ1-2; V: TRBV5-4; D: TRBD1; DNA: TGTGCCAGCAGCTTGCCGAGGACAGGGATGGAGTATGGCTACACCTTC; CDR3: CASSLPRTGMEYGYTF
size: once; J: TRBJ1-2; V: TRBV14; D: -; DNA: TGTGCCAGCAGCCCACAGGGAGGGTTTGGCTACACCTTC; CDR3: CASSPQGGFGYTF
size: -; J: TRBJ2-3; V: TRBV19; D: -; DNA: TGTGCCAGTAGTAGGGCGTGGATGGATACGCAGTATTTT; CDR3: CASSRAWMDTQYF
size: -; J: TRBJ2-3; V: TRBV7-3; D: TRBD2; DNA: TGTGCCAGCAGCTTACTTAGCGGGGGCACAGATACGCAGTATTTT; CDR3: CASSLLSGGTDTQYF
size: -; J: TRBJ1-5; V: TRBV19; D: TRBD1; DNA: TGTGCCAGTAGTATACCTTCCGGGACAGGGAGCAATCAGCCCCAGCATTTT; CDR3: CASSIPSGTGSNQPQHF
size: -; J: TRBJ2-7; V: TRBV6-5; D: TRBD1; DNA: TGTGCCACCCGGGACAGGTCTTCCGAGCAGTACTTC; CDR3: CATRDRSSEQYF
size: -; J: TRBJ1-6; V: TRBV7-2; D: -; DNA: TGTGCCAGCAGCTCAGAGGGTTCCTATAATTCACCCCTCCACTTT; CDR3: CASSSEGSYNSPLHF
size: -; J: TRBJ2-3; V: TRBV4-1; D: -; DNA: TGCGCCAGCAGCCAAATAGTTCTTGGGACTGGAGGCACAGATACGCAGTATTTT; CDR3: CASSQIVLGTGGTDTQYF
size: -; J: TRBJ1-1; V: TRBV5-1; D: -; DNA: TGCGCCAGCAGAGACAGATACACTGAAGCTTTCTTT; CDR3: CASRDRYTEAFF
size: -; J: TRBJ1-5; V: TRBV14; D: -; DNA: TGTGCCAGCAGCCAAGATCTCGGTCAGCCCCAGCATTTT; CDR3: CASSQDLGQPQHF